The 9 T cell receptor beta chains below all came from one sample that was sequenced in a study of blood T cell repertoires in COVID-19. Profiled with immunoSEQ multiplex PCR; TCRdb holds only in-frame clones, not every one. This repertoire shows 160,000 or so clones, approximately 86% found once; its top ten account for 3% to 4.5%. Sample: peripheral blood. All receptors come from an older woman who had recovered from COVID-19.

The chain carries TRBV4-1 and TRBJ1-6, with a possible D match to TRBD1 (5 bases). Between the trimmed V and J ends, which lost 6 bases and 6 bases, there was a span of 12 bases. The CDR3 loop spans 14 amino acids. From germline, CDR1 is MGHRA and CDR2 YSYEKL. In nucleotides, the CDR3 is TGCGCCAGCAGTACCAGGGTATCTAATTCACCCCTCCACTTT. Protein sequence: CASSTRVSNSPLHF.

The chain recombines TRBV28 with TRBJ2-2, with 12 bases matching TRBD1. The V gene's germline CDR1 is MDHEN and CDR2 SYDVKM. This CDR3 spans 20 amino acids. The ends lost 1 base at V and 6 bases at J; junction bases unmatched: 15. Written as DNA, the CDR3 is TGTGCCAGCAGTTTATTCGTGGGACAGGGGGCGCGCGGATTGGCCGGGGAGCTGTTTTTT. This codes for CASSLFVGQGARGLAGELFF.

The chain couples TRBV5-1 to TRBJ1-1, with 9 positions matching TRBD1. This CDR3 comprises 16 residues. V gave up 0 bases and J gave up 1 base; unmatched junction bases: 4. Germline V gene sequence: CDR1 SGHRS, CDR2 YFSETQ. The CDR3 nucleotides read TGCGCCAGCAGCTTGGCCGAGACAGGGGGGAACACTGAAGCTTTCTTT. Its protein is CASSLAETGGNTEAFF.

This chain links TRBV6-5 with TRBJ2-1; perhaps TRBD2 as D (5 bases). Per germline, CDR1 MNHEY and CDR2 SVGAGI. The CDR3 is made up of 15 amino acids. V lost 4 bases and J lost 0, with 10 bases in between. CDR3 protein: CASSSLGSSYNEQFF. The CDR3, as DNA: TGTGCCAGCAGTTCCCTAGGGAGCTCCTACAATGAGCAGTTCTTC.

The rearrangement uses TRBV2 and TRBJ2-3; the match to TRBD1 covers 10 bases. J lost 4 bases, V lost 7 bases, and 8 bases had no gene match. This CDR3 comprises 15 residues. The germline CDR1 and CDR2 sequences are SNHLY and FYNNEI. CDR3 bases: TGTGCCAGCAACGCCCGGGACAGGGGCCCAGATACGCAGTATTTT. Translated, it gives CASNARDRGPDTQYF.

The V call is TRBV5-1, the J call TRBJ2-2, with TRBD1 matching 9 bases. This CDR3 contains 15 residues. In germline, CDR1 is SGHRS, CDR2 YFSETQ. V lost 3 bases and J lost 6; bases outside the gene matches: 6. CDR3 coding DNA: TGCGCCAGCAGCTCGGAACAGGGGGCATCCGGGGAGCTGTTTTTT. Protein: CASSSEQGASGELFF.

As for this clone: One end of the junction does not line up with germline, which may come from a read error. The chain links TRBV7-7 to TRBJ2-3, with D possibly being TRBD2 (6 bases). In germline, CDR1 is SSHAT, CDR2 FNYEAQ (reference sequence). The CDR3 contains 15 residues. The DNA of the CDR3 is TGTGCTAGCAGCTCCGGGACGGGAGGCACAGATACGCAGTATTTT. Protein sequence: CASSSGTGGTDTQYF.

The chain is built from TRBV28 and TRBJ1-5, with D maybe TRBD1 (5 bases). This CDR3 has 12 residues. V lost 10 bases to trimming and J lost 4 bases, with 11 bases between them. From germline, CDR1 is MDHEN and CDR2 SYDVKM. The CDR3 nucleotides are TGTGCCACCGAACGGGGGAATCAGCCCCAGCATTTT. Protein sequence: CATERGNQPQHF.

Here the CDR3 reads CASSQDRQGRIYTF. CDR3 DNA sequence: TGCGCCAGCAGCCAAGATAGGCAGGGAAGGATCTACACCTTC. V gene TRBV4-3 combines with J gene TRBJ1-2; tentatively, D is TRBD1 (5 bases). The CDR3 contains 14 residues. V was trimmed by 0 bases and J by 10 bases, leaving 15 bases between them. Germline assignment: CDR1 LGHNA and CDR2 YSLEER.